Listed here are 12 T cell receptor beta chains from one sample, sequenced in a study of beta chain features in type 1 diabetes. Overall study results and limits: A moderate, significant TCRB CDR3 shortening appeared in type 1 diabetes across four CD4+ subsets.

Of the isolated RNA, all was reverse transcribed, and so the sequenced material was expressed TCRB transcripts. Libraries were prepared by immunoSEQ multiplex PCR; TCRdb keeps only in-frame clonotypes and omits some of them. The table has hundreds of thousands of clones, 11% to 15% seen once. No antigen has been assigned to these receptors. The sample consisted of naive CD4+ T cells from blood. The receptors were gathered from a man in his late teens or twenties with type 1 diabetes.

The CDR3 DNA is TGCGCCAGCAAAGCTAGCGGGAACTCCTACAATGAGCAGTTCTTC. Amino acid sequence: CASKASGNSYNEQFF. The rearrangement uses TRBV5-1 and TRBJ2-1; 9 bases align to TRBD2. The CDR3 runs 15 residues. Germline-derived CDR1 and CDR2 are SGHRS and YFSETQ. The V and J ends lost 6 bases and 0 bases, in that order; junction bases with no gene match: 4.

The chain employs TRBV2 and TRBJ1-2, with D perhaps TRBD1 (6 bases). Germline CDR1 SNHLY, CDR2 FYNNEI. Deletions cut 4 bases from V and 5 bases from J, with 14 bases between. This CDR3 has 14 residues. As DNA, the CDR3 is TGTGCCAGCAGTGCTGGGACAAGCTTTTATGGCTACACCTTC. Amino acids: CASSAGTSFYGYTF. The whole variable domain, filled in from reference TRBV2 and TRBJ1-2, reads EPEVTQTPSHQVTQMGQEVILRCVPISNHLYFYWYRQILGQKVEFLVSFYNNEISEKSEIFDDQFSVERPDGSNFTLKIRSTKLEDSAMYFCASSAGTSFYGYTFGSGTRLTVV.

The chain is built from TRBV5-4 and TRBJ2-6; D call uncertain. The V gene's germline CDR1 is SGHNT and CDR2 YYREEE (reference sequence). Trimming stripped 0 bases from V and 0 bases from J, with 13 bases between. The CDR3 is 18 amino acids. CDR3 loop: CASSLEVGRSSGANVLTF. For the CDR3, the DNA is TGTGCCAGCAGCTTGGAGGTCGGCAGAAGCTCTGGGGCCAACGTCCTGACTTTC.

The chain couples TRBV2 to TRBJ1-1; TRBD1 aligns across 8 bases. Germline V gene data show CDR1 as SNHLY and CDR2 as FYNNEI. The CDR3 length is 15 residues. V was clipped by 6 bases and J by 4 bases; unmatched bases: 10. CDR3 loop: CASRPLGQGGTEAFF. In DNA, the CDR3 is TGTGCCAGCAGACCCCTCGGACAGGGAGGCACTGAAGCTTTCTTT.

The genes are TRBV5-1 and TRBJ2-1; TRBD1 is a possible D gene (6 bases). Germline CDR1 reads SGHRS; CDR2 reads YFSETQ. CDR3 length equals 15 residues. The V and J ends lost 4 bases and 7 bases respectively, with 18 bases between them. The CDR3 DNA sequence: TGCGCCAGCAGCCTTGGCGGTACAGGGCCGAATGAGCAGTTCTTC. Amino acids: CASSLGGTGPNEQFF.

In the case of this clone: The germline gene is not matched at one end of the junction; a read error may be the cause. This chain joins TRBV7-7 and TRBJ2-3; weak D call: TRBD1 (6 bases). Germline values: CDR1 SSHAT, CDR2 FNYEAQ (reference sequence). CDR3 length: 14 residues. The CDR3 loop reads CASSRRTGTDTQYF. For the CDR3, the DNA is TGTGCTAGCAGCCGCCGGACAGGCACAGATACGCAGTATTTT.

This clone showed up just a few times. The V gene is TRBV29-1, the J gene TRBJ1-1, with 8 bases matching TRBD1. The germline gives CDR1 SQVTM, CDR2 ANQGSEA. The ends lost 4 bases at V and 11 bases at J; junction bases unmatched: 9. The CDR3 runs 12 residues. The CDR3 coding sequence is TGCAGCGTTGGAGGGACAGGCCTAGGGGCTTTCTTT. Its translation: CSVGGTGLGAFF.

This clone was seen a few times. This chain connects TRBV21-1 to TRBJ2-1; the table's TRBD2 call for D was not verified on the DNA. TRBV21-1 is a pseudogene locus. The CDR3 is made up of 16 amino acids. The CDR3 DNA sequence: TGTGCCAGCAGCAAAAGGCTAGCGGGGGGAGTCTATGAGCAGTTCTTC. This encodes CASSKRLAGGVYEQFF.

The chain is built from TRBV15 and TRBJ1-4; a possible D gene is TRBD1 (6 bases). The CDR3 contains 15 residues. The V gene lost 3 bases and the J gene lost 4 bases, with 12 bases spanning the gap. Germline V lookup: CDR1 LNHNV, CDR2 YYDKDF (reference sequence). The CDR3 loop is CATSRSGAGNEKLFF. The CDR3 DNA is TGTGCCACCAGCAGGTCAGGGGCGGGTAATGAAAAACTGTTTTTT.

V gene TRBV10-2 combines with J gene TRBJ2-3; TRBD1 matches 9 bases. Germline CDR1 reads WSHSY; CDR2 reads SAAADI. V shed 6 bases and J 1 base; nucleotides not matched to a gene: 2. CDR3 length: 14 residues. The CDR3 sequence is CASSWDRGTDTQYF. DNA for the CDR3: TGCGCCAGCAGCTGGGACAGGGGCACAGATACGCAGTATTTT.

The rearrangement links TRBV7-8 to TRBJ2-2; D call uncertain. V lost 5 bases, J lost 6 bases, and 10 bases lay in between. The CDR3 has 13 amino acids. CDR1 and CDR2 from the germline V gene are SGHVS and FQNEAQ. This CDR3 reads CASSDPVPGELFF. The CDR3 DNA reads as TGTGCCAGCAGCGATCCAGTTCCCGGGGAGCTGTTTTTT.

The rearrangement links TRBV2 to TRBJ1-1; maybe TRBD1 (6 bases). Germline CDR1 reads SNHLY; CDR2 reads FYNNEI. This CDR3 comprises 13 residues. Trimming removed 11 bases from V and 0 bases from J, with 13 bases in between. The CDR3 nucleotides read TGTGCCGGACGGGGGCTGATGAACACTGAAGCTTTCTTT. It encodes CAGRGLMNTEAFF. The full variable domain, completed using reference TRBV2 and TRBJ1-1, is EPEVTQTPSHQVTQMGQEVILRCVPISNHLYFYWYRQILGQKVEFLVSFYNNEISEKSEIFDDQFSVERPDGSNFTLKIRSTKLEDSAMYFCAGRGLMNTEAFFGQGTRLTVV.